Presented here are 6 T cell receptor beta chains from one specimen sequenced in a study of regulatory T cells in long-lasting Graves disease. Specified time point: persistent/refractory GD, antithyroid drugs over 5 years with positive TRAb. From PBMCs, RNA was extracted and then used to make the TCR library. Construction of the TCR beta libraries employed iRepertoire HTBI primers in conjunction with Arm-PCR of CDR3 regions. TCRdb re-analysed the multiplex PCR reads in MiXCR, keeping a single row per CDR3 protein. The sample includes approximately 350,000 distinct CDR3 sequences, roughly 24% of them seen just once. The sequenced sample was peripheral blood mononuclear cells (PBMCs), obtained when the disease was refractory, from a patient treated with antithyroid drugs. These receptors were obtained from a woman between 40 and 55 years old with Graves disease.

The CDR3 reads CASSIRTDGETQYF. CDR3 DNA sequence: TGTGCCAGCAGTATCCGGACAGACGGGGAGACCCAGTACTTC. This sequence joins TRBV28 and TRBJ2-5; TRBD1 is a possible D gene (6 bases). Germline V gene sequence: CDR1 MDHEN, CDR2 SYDVKM. The CDR3 totals 14 residues. Trimming removed 5 bases from V and 5 bases from J, with 15 bases in between.

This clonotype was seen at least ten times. The CDR3 region has the DNA TGTGCCAGCAGTTTCGGAGGGGTAGGGGCGCAGAATGAAAAACTGTTTTTT. The encoded protein is CASSFGGVGAQNEKLFF. The genes are TRBV28 and TRBJ1-4; tentatively, D is TRBD1 (5 bases). Per the germline V gene, CDR1 is MDHEN and CDR2 is SYDVKM. This CDR3 spans 17 amino acids. The V end lost 3 bases, the J end lost 5 bases, and 19 bases lay between the germline ends.

CDR3 sequence: CASREPRISGNTIYF. The CDR3 nucleotides read TGTGCCAGTAGGGAGCCCCGGATCTCTGGAAACACCATATATTTT. The chain is built from TRBV19 and TRBJ1-3; no firm D call. The CDR3 totals 15 residues. With 6 bases removed from V and 0 bases from J, the gap between germline ends came to 12 bases. The V gene's germline CDR1 is LNHDA and CDR2 SQIVND (reference sequence).

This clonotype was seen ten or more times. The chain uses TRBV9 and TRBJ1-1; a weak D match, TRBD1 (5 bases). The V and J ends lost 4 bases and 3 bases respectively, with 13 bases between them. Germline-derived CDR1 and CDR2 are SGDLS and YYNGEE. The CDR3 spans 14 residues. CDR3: CASSPGHGYTEAFF. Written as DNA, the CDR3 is TGTGCCAGCAGCCCCGGACACGGGTACACTGAAGCTTTCTTT.

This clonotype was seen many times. CDR3 sequence: CASSEATMLDYEQYF. DNA for the CDR3: TGTGCCAGCAGTGAAGCGACTATGCTGGACTACGAGCAGTACTTC. The chain has TRBV6-1 and TRBJ2-7; weak D call: TRBD2 (5 bases). CDR3 length: 15 residues. Germline CDR1 and CDR2: MNHNS and SASEGT. V gave up 0 bases and J gave up 3 bases, with 12 bases separating them.

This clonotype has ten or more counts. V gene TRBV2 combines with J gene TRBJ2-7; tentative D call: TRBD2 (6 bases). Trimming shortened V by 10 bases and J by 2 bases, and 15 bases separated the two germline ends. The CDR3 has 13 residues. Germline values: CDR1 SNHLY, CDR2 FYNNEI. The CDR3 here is CAKRRAFTYEQYF. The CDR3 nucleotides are TGTGCCAAGAGGAGGGCCTTCACCTACGAGCAGTACTTC.